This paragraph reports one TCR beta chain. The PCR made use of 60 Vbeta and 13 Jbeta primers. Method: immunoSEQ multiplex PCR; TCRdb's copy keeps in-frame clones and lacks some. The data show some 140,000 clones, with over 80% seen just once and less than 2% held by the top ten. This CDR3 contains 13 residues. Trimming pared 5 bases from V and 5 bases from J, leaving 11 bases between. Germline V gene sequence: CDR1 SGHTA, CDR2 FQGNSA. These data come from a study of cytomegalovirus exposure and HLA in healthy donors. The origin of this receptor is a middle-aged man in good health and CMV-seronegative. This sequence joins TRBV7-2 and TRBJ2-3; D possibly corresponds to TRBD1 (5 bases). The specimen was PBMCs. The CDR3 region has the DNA TGTGCCAGCAGCGCATCAGGGAAAGATACGCAGTATTTT. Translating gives CASSASGKDTQYF.